A single T cell receptor (beta chain) is shown here with its context. Germline V gene sequence: CDR1 SGHVS, CDR2 FNYEAQ. With 1 base clipped from V and 8 bases from J, the junction kept 9 bases outside the gene matches. CDR3 length: 17 residues. The data originate from a study of cytomegalovirus exposure and HLA in healthy donors. The study ran its PCR with 60 Vbeta and 13 Jbeta primers. Assay: immunoSEQ multiplex PCR; the TCRdb copy retains only in-frame clones and omits some. The table lists around 150,000 clones, around four fifths of them singletons. This TCR was sampled from a woman aged 45-60 years in good health and CMV-seronegative. The chain is built from TRBV7-6 and TRBJ2-1; 12 nucleotides align to TRBD2. The sequencing sample was made of PBMCs. The CDR3 region is CASSLVGLAGLHDEQFF. In DNA, the CDR3 is TGTGCCAGCAGCTTAGTTGGACTAGCGGGGCTACACGATGAGCAGTTCTTC.